The source of this T cell receptor (beta chain) is a study of blood T cell repertoires in COVID-19. Study details: Spain, Italy and the United States supplied samples that represented acute and convalescent COVID-19. Sample material is recorded as cDNA or gDNA derived from T cells, B-cell-depleted T cells, or PBMCs.

Original processing notes: Amplification with reference gene primers provided the estimates of nucleated cell counts. Generated by immunoSEQ multiplex PCR, the TCRdb table keeps only in-frame clones and is missing some. Clonal size and the V and J genes are those of that table, whereas D and trimming came from the DNA. The sample includes 200,000 to 300,000 clones, about nine tenths of them seen just once. The CDR3 is 15 residues long. Germline CDR1 reads MNHEY; CDR2 reads SVGAGI. V was pared by 6 bases and J by 6 bases, with 7 bases of the junction left unmatched. This clonotype was sampled from a man aged 60 to 69 who had recovered from COVID-19. The J gene is TRBJ1-4, the V gene TRBV6-5, with 10 positions matching TRBD1. The sequencing input was peripheral blood. Written as DNA, the CDR3 is TGTGCCAGCAGGTTACTAGGACAGGGGGATGAAAAACTGTTTTTT. Protein: CASRLLGQGDEKLFF.